The 15 T cell receptor beta chains presented below share a single source sample, sequenced in a study of metastatic and nonmetastatic thyroid tumors. TCRdb recomputed clones from the PCR reads via MiXCR. This repertoire shows some 33,000 clones, around 7% found once; its top ten account for about 39%. Among the patients, none had received any treatment before thyroid surgery. The specimen was blood. The receptors were gathered from a female donor with papillary thyroid cancer or a benign thyroid nodule (not recorded which). Some clones in this sample may be carry-over from other donors' samples.

The rearrangement joins TRBV6-1 to TRBJ2-7, with D perhaps matching TRBD1 or TRBD2 (6 bases each). V gave up 11 bases and J gave up 5 bases, with 10 bases separating them. Germline V CDR1 and CDR2: MNHNS, SASEGT. The CDR3 spans 10 residues. The CDR3 protein is CAGRGDEQYF. The CDR3 nucleotides read TGTGCCGGTAGGGGGGACGAGCAGTACTTC.

This clone showed up many times. The chain has TRBV3-1 and TRBJ2-7; D uncertain. Trimming cost V 1 base and J 3 bases, with 4 bases left between them. The CDR3 is 12 residues long. Germline V gives CDR1 LGHDT, CDR2 YNNKEL (reference sequence). CDR3 in amino acids: CASSQGGYEQYF. The CDR3, as DNA: TGTGCCAGCAGCCAAGGGGGCTACGAGCAGTACTTC.

This clone showed up many times. The chain recombines TRBV6-1 with TRBJ2-3; 8 nucleotides line up with TRBD2. Germline CDR1 reads MNHNS; CDR2 reads SASEGT. V shed 2 bases and J 0 bases; nucleotides not matched to a gene: 7. This CDR3 has 17 residues. CDR3 nucleotide sequence: TGTGCCAGCAGTGAAACCCCGGGGGGGGGGAGCACAGATACGCAGTATTTT. Encoded protein: CASSETPGGGSTDTQYF.

Only a few counts were recorded for this clone. The chain recombines TRBV7-2 with TRBJ2-5; 7 bases map to TRBD1. Trimming removed 4 bases from V and 2 bases from J; junction bases left unmatched: 7. This CDR3 contains 15 residues. Germline V gives CDR1 SGHTA, CDR2 FQGNSA. The CDR3 loop is CASSYQTGQQETQYF. The CDR3 DNA is TGTGCCAGCAGCTATCAGACAGGGCAGCAAGAGACCCAGTACTTC.

This clone was recorded many times. V gene TRBV7-8 combines with J gene TRBJ2-2; 9 bases are shared with TRBD1. CDR3 length: 14 amino acids. Germline CDR1 reads SGHVS; CDR2 reads FQNEAQ. Losses at the gene ends were 6 bases for V and 7 bases for J; bases not matched to a gene: 6. CDR3 bases: TGTGCCAGCAGTTCGACAGGGGGGATCGGGGAGCTGTTTTTT. Its protein product is CASSSTGGIGELFF.

Notes on this clone: This may come from a read error, since a much larger clone is one base off. The V gene is TRBV20-1, the J gene TRBJ2-3, with D uncertain. CDR3 length: 13 amino acids. Deletions cut 3 bases from V and 3 bases from J, with 10 bases between. CDR1 is DFQATT and CDR2 is SNEGSKA in the germline V gene (reference sequence). The CDR3 DNA sequence: TGCAGTGCTAGGAGACCGGGTACAGATACGCAGTATTTT. Amino acid sequence: CSARRPGTDTQYF.

In its sample, this clone was seen many times. This chain connects TRBV7-2 to TRBJ2-7; TRBD1 matches 12 bases. CDR1 and CDR2 (germline): SGHTA, FQGNSA. The CDR3 spans 19 residues. Unmatched junction bases numbered 17, after V lost 5 bases and J lost 3 bases. In DNA form, the CDR3 reads TGTGCCAGCAGCCAAAGGGACAGGGGGCGCCGAGTGAAGTTCTACGAGCAGTACTTC. Its translation is CASSQRDRGRRVKFYEQYF.

Many counts were recorded for this clone. This chain uses TRBV4-3 with TRBJ1-2; a weak D match, TRBD1 (5 bases). The germline gives CDR1 LGHNA, CDR2 YSLEER. The CDR3 totals 15 residues. V was cut by 8 bases and J by 4 bases, with 20 bases left in between. The CDR3 protein is CASSQIAGAIYGYTF. The CDR3 DNA reads TGCGCCAGCTCACAAATCGCCGGGGCAATCTATGGCTACACCTTC.

Comments on this clone: Since no conserved phenylalanine or tryptophan closes the CDR3, a read error is the likely cause. The chain has TRBV18 and TRBJ2-3; 8 bases match TRBD2. Trimming removed 2 bases from V and 0 bases from J; junction bases left unmatched: 16. The V gene's germline CDR1 is KGHSH and CDR2 LQKENI. This CDR3 comprises 20 residues. CDR3 in DNA: TGTGCCAGCTCACCAAGGTTGAAGGTTGCGGGGGGAACTAGCACAGATACGCAGTATTCT. Translation: CASSPRLKVAGGTSTDTQYS.

A remark on this clone: This may be a read error, as it is one base from a much larger clone. This CDR3 fails to terminate in the conserved phenylalanine or tryptophan, so it likely reflects a read error. The chain employs TRBV9 and TRBJ1-1, with D unclear. V dropped 5 bases and J dropped 6 bases, with 17 bases sitting between them. The CDR3 spans 14 residues. Germline V CDR1 and CDR2: SGDLS, YYNGEE. CDR3 residues: CASRPKLGSAEAFL. CDR3 DNA sequence: TGTGCCAGCAGACCGAAGTTGGGGAGCGCTGAAGCTTTCCTT.

There are many counts of this clone. V usage is TRBV11-2 and J usage is TRBJ2-7; D gene unclear. Germline-derived CDR1 and CDR2 are SGHAT and FQNNGV. Trimming removed 5 bases from V and 6 bases from J, with 23 bases in between. The CDR3 covers 16 residues. The CDR3 region is CASSPQRADPRAEQYF. In DNA, the CDR3 is TGTGCCAGCAGCCCCCAAAGGGCGGACCCCCGGGCCGAGCAGTACTTC.

This clone has a count of ten or more. The chain couples TRBV6-2 or TRBV6-3 to TRBJ1-5; possible D gene TRBD1, 6 bases. The CDR3 loop spans 15 amino acids. The germline V and J ends were trimmed by 5 bases and 4 bases, with 15 bases remaining between them. CDR1 and CDR2 from the germline V gene are MNHEY and SVGEGT. CDR3 DNA: TGTGCCAGCAGTCAGAGGGGGTTAGGTAATCAGCCCCAGCATTTT. Translating gives CASSQRGLGNQPQHF.

In its sample, this clone was seen many times. The V gene is TRBV27, the J gene TRBJ1-4; D uncertain. V lost 7 bases and J 10 bases, leaving 16 bases between the germline ends. This CDR3 region has 13 residues. Germline V lookup: CDR1 MNHEY, CDR2 SMNVEV (reference sequence). The CDR3 loop is CASTSFGLGKLFF. The CDR3, as DNA: TGTGCCAGCACCTCCTTCGGTTTAGGAAAACTGTTTTTT.

This clone has a count of ten or more. The rearrangement uses TRBV4-1 and TRBJ2-5, with 13 bases fitting TRBD2. From germline, CDR1 is MGHRA and CDR2 YSYEKL. This CDR3 region has 18 residues. V lost 1 base and J lost 7; bases outside the gene matches: 12. CDR3 sequence (DNA): TGCGCCAGCAGCCAAGCTGGACTAGCGGGGGCCATCAGCGGGACCCAGTACTTC. Its protein is CASSQAGLAGAISGTQYF.

Many counts were recorded for this clone. The rearrangement links TRBV13 to TRBJ2-6; maybe TRBD1 (5 bases). V was pared by 0 bases and J by 3 bases, with 9 bases between. The length of the CDR3 is 16 residues. Germline V gene lookup returns CDR1 PRHDT and CDR2 FYEKMQ (reference sequence). This chain's CDR3 is CASSLGWGGGANVLTF. Written as DNA, the CDR3 is TGTGCCAGCAGCTTAGGATGGGGCGGTGGGGCCAACGTCCTGACTTTC. Full variable domain (outside the CDR3, taken from reference TRBV13 and TRBJ2-6): AAGVIQSPRHLIKEKRETATLKCYPIPRHDTVYWYQQGPGQDPQFLISFYEKMQSDKGSIPDRFSAQQFSDYHSELNMSSLELGDSALYFCASSLGWGGGANVLTFGAGSRLTVL.